What follows are 3 T cell receptor beta chains derived from one specimen sequenced in a study of read filtering for tumor transcriptome and immune sequencing. The library was built from 400 to 500 ng RNA with molecular barcoded adaptors for alpha/delta and beta/gamma chains. TCRdb reprocessed the reads with MiXCR, giving one entry per CDR3 protein. The table has approximately 20,000 distinct CDR3 sequences, roughly 23% seen once. Input material: a population of CD138-negative cells sorted from bone marrow. These receptors all come from a donor at least 40 years old with multiple myeloma.

In the case of this clonotype: The conserved closing phenylalanine or tryptophan is absent in this CDR3, likely reflecting a read error. The limits of the CDR3 on the DNA are not certain, so only TCRdb's listed CDR3 is given. V is TRBV27 and J is TRBJ2-1; the tabulated D call, TRBD1, remains unverified against the DNA. The CDR3 is 12 residues long, ends included. CDR1 and CDR2 from the germline V gene are MNHEY and SMNVEV (reference sequence). CDR3 sequence: CASSPGPGQWFS.

Ten or more counts support this clonotype. The chain couples TRBV28 to TRBJ2-1; D ambiguous. From germline, CDR1 is MDHEN and CDR2 SYDVKM. CDR3 size: 13 residues. V was cut by 6 bases and J by 5 bases, with 11 bases left in between. The CDR3 DNA sequence: TGTGCCAGCAGCTTCCAGCCGGACAATGAGCAGTTCTTC. Translation: CASSFQPDNEQFF.

The rearrangement links TRBV20-1 to TRBJ2-7, with TRBD1 matching over 9 bases. V was pared by 5 bases and J by 7 bases, with 12 bases of the junction left unmatched. The V gene's germline CDR1 is DFQATT and CDR2 SNEGSKA (reference sequence). The CDR3 totals 14 residues. The CDR3 coding sequence is TGCAGTGCTGGGGGAGGACAGGGGTTGCGAGAGCAGTACTTC. Amino acids: CSAGGGQGLREQYF.